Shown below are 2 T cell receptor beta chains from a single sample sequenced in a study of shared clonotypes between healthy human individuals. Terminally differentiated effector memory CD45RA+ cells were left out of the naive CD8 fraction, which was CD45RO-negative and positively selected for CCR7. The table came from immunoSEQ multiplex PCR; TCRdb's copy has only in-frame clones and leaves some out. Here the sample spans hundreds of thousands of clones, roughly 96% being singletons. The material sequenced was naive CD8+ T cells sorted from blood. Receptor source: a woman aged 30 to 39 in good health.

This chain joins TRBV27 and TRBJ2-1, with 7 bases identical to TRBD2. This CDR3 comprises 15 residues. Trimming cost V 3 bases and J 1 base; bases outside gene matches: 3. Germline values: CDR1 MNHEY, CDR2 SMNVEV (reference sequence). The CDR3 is CASSFQAGSYNEQFF. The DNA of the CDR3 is TGTGCCAGCAGTTTCCAAGCGGGGTCCTACAATGAGCAGTTCTTC.

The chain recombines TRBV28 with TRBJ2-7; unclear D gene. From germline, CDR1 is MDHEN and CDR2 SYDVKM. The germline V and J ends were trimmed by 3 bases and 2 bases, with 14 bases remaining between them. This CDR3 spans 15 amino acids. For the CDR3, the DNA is TGTGCCAGCAGTTTCTCTGCCGGGCCCGCCTACGAGCAGTACTTC. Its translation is CASSFSAGPAYEQYF.